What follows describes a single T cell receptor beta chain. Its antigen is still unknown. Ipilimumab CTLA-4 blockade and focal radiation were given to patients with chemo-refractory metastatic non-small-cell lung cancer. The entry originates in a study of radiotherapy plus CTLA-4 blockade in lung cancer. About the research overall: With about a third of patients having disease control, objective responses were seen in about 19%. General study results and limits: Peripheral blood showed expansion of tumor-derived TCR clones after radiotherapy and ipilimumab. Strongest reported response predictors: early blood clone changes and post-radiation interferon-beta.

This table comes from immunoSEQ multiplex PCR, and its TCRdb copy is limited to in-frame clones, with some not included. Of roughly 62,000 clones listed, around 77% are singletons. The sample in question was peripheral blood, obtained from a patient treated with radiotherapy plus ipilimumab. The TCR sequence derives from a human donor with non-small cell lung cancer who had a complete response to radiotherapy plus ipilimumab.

The CDR3 spells CASSSRGNEQYF. CDR3 sequence (DNA): TGTGCCAGCAGCTCCCGTGGGAACGAGCAGTACTTC. V usage is TRBV7-2 and J usage is TRBJ2-7; D ambiguous. The CDR3 runs 12 residues. Germline values: CDR1 SGHTA, CDR2 FQGNSA. Trimming shortened V by 4 bases and J by 5 bases, and 9 bases separated the two germline ends.